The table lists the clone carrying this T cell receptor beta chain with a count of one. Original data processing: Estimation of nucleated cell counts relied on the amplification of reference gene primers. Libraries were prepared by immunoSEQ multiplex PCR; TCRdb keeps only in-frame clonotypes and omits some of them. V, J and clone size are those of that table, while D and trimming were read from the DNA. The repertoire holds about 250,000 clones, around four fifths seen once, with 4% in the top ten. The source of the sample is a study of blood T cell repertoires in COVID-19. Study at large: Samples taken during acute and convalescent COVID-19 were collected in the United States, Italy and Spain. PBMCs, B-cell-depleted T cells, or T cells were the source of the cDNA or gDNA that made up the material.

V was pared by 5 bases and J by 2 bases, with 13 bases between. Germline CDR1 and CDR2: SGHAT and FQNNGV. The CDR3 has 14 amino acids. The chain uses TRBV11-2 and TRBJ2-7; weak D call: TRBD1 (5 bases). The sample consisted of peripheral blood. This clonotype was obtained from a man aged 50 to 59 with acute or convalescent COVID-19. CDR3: CASSPPGSPYEQYF. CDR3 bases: TGTGCCAGCAGCCCCCCAGGGTCTCCCTACGAGCAGTACTTC.